This note documents a single T cell receptor beta chain sequence. A single record per CDR3 protein comes from TCRdb applying MiXCR to the 5' RACE reads. This sample has roughly 190,000 distinct CDR3 sequences, with 10% found just once. This entry is derived from a study of T-cell memory formation after mild COVID-19. Trimming took off 0 bases at V and 2 bases at J, with 6 bases between the two ends. CDR3 length: 14 residues. The germline V gene encodes CDR1 SGHDT and CDR2 YYEEEE. Material for sequencing was PBMCs or a T cell subset sorted from them (not recorded which). The chain uses TRBV5-6 and TRBJ1-3; D is unresolved. This clonotype was obtained from a man aged 18 to 30 who had mild COVID-19 (a few samples of this study predate the infection). Cell type and time point are not known. Here the CDR3 reads CASSLEGPGNTIYF. In DNA, the CDR3 is TGTGCCAGCAGCTTGGAAGGGCCTGGAAACACCATATATTTT.